These T cell receptor beta chains were read from a single sample in a study of read filtering for tumor transcriptome and immune sequencing. TCRdb reprocessed the reads with MiXCR, giving one entry per CDR3 protein. Altogether some 130,000 distinct CDR3 sequences are present, 13% being singletons, with the ten largest covering around 10%. Sequencing input: a population of CD138-negative cells sorted from bone marrow. The source of these receptors is a donor at least 40 years old with multiple myeloma. The CDR3 runs from the conserved cysteine through the conserved F or W. The order of the fields is CDR3 protein, CDR3 DNA, D gene, clone size, J gene, V gene. The D gene is left open where the match is weak. Rows give clone size only sometimes, using once, few, many, or a class for an expanded clone.

CASSLGQGAYNERFF,TGTGCCAGCAGCCTCGGACAGGGGGCGTATAATGAGCGGTTCTTC,TRBD1,once,TRBJ2-1,TRBV11-1
CASTPGAGSRKQETQYF,TGCGCCAGCACGCCAGGGGCCGGGAGCCGGAAACAAGAGACCCAGTACTTC,-,-,TRBJ2-5,TRBV5-1
CSARGGRAEQFF,TGCAGTGCAAGGGGGGGGCGGGCTGAGCAGTTCTTC,-,many,TRBJ2-1,TRBV20-1
CSARVGFTDTQYF,TGCAGTGCTAGAGTGGGGTTCACAGATACGCAGTATTTT,-,few,TRBJ2-3,TRBV20-1
CASSFLANYGYTF,TGTGCCAGCAGTTTTCTGGCGAACTATGGCTACACCTTC,-,many,TRBJ1-2,TRBV12-3/TRBV12-4
CAWSVDNYQPQHF,TGTGCCTGGAGTGTCGACAACTATCAGCCCCAGCATTTT,-,many,TRBJ1-5,TRBV30
CSAREEAAGLQETQYF,TGCAGTGCTAGAGAGGAGGCGGCAGGACTACAAGAGACCCAGTACTTC,-,many,TRBJ2-5,TRBV20-1
CASSDIGQGGGYEQYF,TGTGCCAGCAGTGACATCGGACAGGGAGGGGGCTACGAGCAGTACTTC,-,-,TRBJ2-7,TRBV6-2/TRBV6-3
CASSQVAGLAGAGTYEQYF,TGCGCCAGCAGCCAAGTCGCGGGACTAGCGGGAGCGGGGACCTACGAGCAGTACTTC,TRBD2,many,TRBJ2-7,TRBV4-1
CASSLPRQGSFPHAQHF,TGTGCCAGCAGCCTCCCAAGACAGGGGTCGTTCCCCCATGCCCAGCATTTT,TRBD1,many,TRBJ1-5,TRBV6-2/TRBV6-3
CASSQLAGAKDIQYF,TGTGCCAGCAGTCAACTAGCGGGGGCGAAGGACATTCAGTACTTC,TRBD2,many,TRBJ2-4,TRBV12-3/TRBV12-4
CACSTGTRRNEQFF,TGTGCCTGCTCGACAGGGACGAGACGCAATGAGCAGTTCTTC,TRBD1,many,TRBJ2-1,TRBV28
CASSEARPGELFF,TGTGCCAGCAGTGAAGCAAGACCCGGGGAGCTGTTTTTT,-,many,TRBJ2-2,TRBV6-1
CASSQYRAPGNEQYF,TGCGCCAGCAGCCAATACCGGGCGCCCGGGAACGAGCAGTACTTC,-,many,TRBJ2-7,TRBV4-1
CAGNRGGTEAFF,TGTGCCGGCAACAGGGGGGGCACTGAAGCTTTCTTT,TRBD1,many,TRBJ1-1,TRBV7-9
CASSAGTSGFGEQFF,TGCGCCAGCAGCGCCGGGACTAGCGGGTTCGGTGAGCAGTTCTTC,TRBD2,many,TRBJ2-1,TRBV5-1
CASSPQGDLSGANVLTF,TGCGCCAGCAGCCCCCAGGGGGACCTCTCTGGGGCCAACGTCCTGACTTTC,TRBD1,many,TRBJ2-6,TRBV5-1
CASSVQHSNQPQHF,TGTGCCAGCAGTGTTCAGCACAGCAATCAGCCCCAGCATTTT,-,-,TRBJ1-5,TRBV2
CSAKKETQYF,TGCAGTGCTAAAAAAGAGACCCAGTACTTC,-,many,TRBJ2-5,TRBV20-1
CASSLTAGGGGTRDEQFF,TGTGCCAGCAGCCTCACGGCGGGAGGGGGGGGAACGAGGGATGAGCAGTTCTTC,TRBD2,many,TRBJ2-1,TRBV6-6
CSAGRAGQETQYF,TGCAGTGCAGGGCGGGCAGGACAAGAGACCCAGTACTTC,-,many,TRBJ2-5,TRBV20-1
CASSLGQDRTQYF,TGTGCCAGCAGTTTAGGGCAGGATAGGACCCAGTACTTC,-,many,TRBJ2-5,TRBV12-3/TRBV12-4
CASGPSTGTALYEQYF,TGCGCCAGCGGACCAAGCACCGGGACAGCCCTGTACGAGCAGTACTTC,TRBD1,many,TRBJ2-7,TRBV5-1
CASSYSTRQFF,TGTGCCAGCAGTTACTCGACTAGGCAGTTCTTC,-,many,TRBJ2-1,TRBV6-5
CASRSGTGELFF,TGTGCCAGCAGATCAGGGACCGGGGAGCTGTTTTTT,-,many,TRBJ2-2,TRBV28
CASSLGSEGAFF,TGTGCCAGCAGCTTAGGGTCCGAGGGGGCTTTCTTT,-,many,TRBJ1-1,TRBV11-1
CASVRAGTNQPQHF,TGTGCCAGCGTCCGGGCCGGAACCAATCAGCCCCAGCATTTT,-,many,TRBJ1-5,TRBV28
CASSLRSQGAGTGELFF,TGTGCCAGCAGCTTAAGGAGCCAGGGGGCCGGCACCGGGGAGCTGTTTTTT,TRBD1,many,TRBJ2-2,TRBV7-2
CASSLNGPSANEKLFF,TGTGCCAGCAGCTTAAACGGGCCCTCGGCTAATGAAAAACTGTTTTTT,-,many,TRBJ1-4,TRBV7-2
CASSLESASGNTIYF,TGTGCCAGCAGCTTAGAGTCAGCCTCTGGAAACACCATATATTTT,-,few,TRBJ1-3,TRBV7-2
CASSEEGTGIVGYTF,TGTGCCAGCAGTGAAGAAGGGACAGGGATAGTTGGCTACACCTTC,TRBD1,few,TRBJ1-2,TRBV6-1
CASSFQGGYGYTF,TGTGCCAGCAGCTTTCAGGGAGGGTATGGCTACACCTTC,-,many,TRBJ1-2,TRBV7-9
CSGSPGAGAGEQYF,TGCAGCGGCTCCCCGGGGGCGGGGGCAGGCGAGCAGTACTTC,-,many,TRBJ2-7,TRBV20-1
CASSYRAGANVLTF,TGTGCCAGCAGTTATAGAGCTGGGGCCAACGTCCTGACTTTC,-,many,TRBJ2-6,TRBV12-3/TRBV12-4
CASRMGQGAAGANVLTF,TGCGCCAGCAGGATGGGACAGGGGGCAGCTGGGGCCAACGTCCTGACTTTC,TRBD1,many,TRBJ2-6,TRBV5-1
CASSQTGGTRAFF,TGTGCCAGCAGCCAAACTGGGGGGACTAGGGCTTTCTTT,-,many,TRBJ1-1,TRBV3-1
CASSTTPDTGELFF,TGCGCCAGCAGCACCACGCCAGACACCGGGGAGCTGTTTTTT,-,many,TRBJ2-2,TRBV5-1
CASSPPLRRTGELFF,TGTGCCAGCAGCCCCCCGTTACGACGCACCGGGGAGCTGTTTTTT,-,many,TRBJ2-2,TRBV9
CACSPGQQLTEAFF,TGCGCCTGCAGTCCTGGACAGCAGCTCACTGAAGCTTTCTTT,-,-,TRBJ1-1,TRBV5-1
CASSSRDKAYEQYF,TGTGCCAGCAGCTCACGGGACAAGGCCTACGAGCAGTACTTC,-,many,TRBJ2-7,TRBV9
CASSLVRQGRSYNEQFF,TGTGCCAGCAGCTTAGTAAGACAGGGGAGATCCTACAATGAGCAGTTCTTC,TRBD1,many,TRBJ2-1,TRBV7-8
CASSFRDNQPQHF,TGTGCCAGCAGCTTCAGGGACAATCAGCCCCAGCATTTT,-,many,TRBJ1-5,TRBV7-2
CASSHPRNQPQHF,TGTGCCAGCAGTCACCCACGGAATCAGCCCCAGCATTTT,-,-,TRBJ1-5,TRBV6-6
CASSLLTGGTEAFF,TGTGCCAGCAGCCTGCTGACAGGGGGAACTGAAGCTTTCTTT,TRBD1,many,TRBJ1-1,TRBV6-6
CATRTEITEAFF,TGTGCCACCCGGACAGAGATCACTGAAGCTTTCTTT,-,-,TRBJ1-1,TRBV6-1
CASSQDMDQPQHF,TGTGCCAGCAGCCAAGATATGGATCAGCCCCAGCATTTT,-,few,TRBJ1-5,TRBV3-1
CSAQRQTNVGAEAFF,TGCAGCGCCCAAAGGCAGACCAATGTTGGAGCTGAAGCTTTCTTT,-,many,TRBJ1-1,TRBV29-1
CASSLDRGLPNEKLFF,TGTGCCAGCAGTCTGGACAGGGGGCTACCTAATGAAAAACTGTTTTTT,TRBD1,many,TRBJ1-4,TRBV2
CASSFDGVPSQETQYF,TGCGCCAGCAGCTTCGACGGGGTTCCCTCCCAAGAGACCCAGTACTTC,-,many,TRBJ2-5,TRBV5-1
CASSLELAGADQETQYF,TGTGCCAGCAGCTTGGAACTAGCGGGGGCTGACCAAGAGACCCAGTACTTC,TRBD2,-,TRBJ2-5,TRBV7-9
CASRSVGPTHEQYF,TGCGCCAGCCGGTCGGTTGGACCAACCCACGAGCAGTACTTC,-,-,TRBJ2-7,TRBV5-1